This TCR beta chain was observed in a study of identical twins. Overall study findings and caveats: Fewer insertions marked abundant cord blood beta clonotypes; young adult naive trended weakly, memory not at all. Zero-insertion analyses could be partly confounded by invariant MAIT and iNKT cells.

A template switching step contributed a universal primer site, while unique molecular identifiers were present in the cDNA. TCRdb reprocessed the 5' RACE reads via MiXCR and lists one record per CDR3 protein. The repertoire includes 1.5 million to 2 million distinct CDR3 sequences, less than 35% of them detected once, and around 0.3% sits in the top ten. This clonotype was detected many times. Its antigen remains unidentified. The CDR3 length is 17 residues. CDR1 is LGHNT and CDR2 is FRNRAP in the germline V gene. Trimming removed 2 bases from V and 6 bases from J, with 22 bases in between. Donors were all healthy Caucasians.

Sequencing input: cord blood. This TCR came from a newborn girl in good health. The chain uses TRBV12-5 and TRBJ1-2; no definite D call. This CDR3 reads CASGLNVVPDNRDGYTF. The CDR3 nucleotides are TGTGCTAGTGGTTTGAATGTCGTTCCCGACAATAGAGATGGCTACACCTTC.